This T cell receptor (beta chain) was sequenced for a study of PD-L1 blockade in urothelial cancer. Study overall: It was at 3 weeks (second dose) and 6 weeks after treatment start that blood was analyzed. A median of 141,255 T cells was found in the blood samples.

Here immunoSEQ multiplex PCR was the method, and the copy in TCRdb shows in-frame clones only, minus some. The sample shows approximately 24,000 clones, less than 90% of them seen only once. The sample here was PBMCs, taken around atezolizumab (anti-PD-L1) treatment. This receptor was obtained from a man in his sixties with urothelial cancer.

The CDR3 DNA is TGTGCCAGCTCACACATAAGCGGGGGACTCACAGATACGCAGTATTTT. Residues: CASSHISGGLTDTQYF. The rearrangement joins TRBV18 to TRBJ2-3, with TRBD2 matching over 8 bases. CDR3 length: 16 amino acids. Per the germline V gene, CDR1 is KGHSH and CDR2 is LQKENI. V dropped 4 bases and J dropped 2; count of bases not matched to a gene: 8. The full variable domain, completed using reference TRBV18 and TRBJ2-3, is NAGVMQNPRHLVRRRGQEARLRCSPMKGHSHVYWYRQLPEEGLKFMVYLQKENIIDESGMPKERFSAEFPKEGPSILRIQQVVRGDSAAYFCASSHISGGLTDTQYFGPGTRLTVL.